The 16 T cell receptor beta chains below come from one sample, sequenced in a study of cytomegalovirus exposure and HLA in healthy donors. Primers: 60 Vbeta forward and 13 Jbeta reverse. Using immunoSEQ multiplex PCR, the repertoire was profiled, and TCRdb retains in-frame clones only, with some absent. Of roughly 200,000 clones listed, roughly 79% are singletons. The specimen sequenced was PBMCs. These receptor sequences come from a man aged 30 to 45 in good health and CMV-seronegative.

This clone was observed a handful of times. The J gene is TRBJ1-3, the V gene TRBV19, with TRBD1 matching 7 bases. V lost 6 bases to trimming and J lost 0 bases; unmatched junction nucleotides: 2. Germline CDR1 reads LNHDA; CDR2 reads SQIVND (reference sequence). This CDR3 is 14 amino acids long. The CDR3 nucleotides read TGTGCCAGTAGAGACAGGGTCTCTGGAAACACCATATATTTT. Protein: CASRDRVSGNTIYF.

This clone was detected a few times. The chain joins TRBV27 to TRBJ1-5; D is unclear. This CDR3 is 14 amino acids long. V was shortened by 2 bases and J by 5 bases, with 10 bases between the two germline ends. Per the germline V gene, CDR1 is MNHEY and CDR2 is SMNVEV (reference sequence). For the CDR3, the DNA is TGTGCCAGCAGTTTAGGGCAGTTTTATCAGCCCCAGCATTTT. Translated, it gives CASSLGQFYQPQHF.

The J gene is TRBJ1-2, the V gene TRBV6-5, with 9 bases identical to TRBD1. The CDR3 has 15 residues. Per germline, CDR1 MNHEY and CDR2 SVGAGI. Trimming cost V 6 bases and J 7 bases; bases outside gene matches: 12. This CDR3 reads CASSQTRDRVSGYTF. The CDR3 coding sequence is TGTGCCAGCAGCCAGACCCGGGACAGGGTTTCTGGCTACACCTTC.

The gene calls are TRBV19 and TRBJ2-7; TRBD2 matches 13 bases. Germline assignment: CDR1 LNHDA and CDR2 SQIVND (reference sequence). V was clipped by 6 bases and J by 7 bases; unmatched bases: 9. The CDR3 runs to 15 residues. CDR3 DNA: TGTGCCAGTAGCTCCGGACTAGCGGGAGTGGGGGAGCAGTACTTC. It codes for CASSSGLAGVGEQYF.

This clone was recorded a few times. CDR3 sequence: CAWSPTENGELFF. In nucleotides, the CDR3 is TGTGCCTGGAGTCCAACGGAGAACGGGGAGCTGTTTTTT. The V and J genes are TRBV30 and TRBJ2-2; the D is unclear. Deletions cut 2 bases from V and 7 bases from J, with 11 bases between. CDR1 is GTSNPN and CDR2 is SVGIG in the germline V gene (reference sequence). The CDR3 contains 13 residues.

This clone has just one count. This CDR3 is CASTQRAPNTGELFF. The CDR3 DNA reads TGTGCCAGCACCCAGCGGGCACCAAACACCGGGGAGCTGTTTTTT. The chain is built from TRBV7-2 and TRBJ2-2, with a possible D match to TRBD2 (6 bases). Looked up from germline, CDR1 is SGHTA and CDR2 is FQGNSA. The V gene lost 7 bases and the J gene lost 2 bases, with 14 bases spanning the gap. CDR3 length: 15 residues.

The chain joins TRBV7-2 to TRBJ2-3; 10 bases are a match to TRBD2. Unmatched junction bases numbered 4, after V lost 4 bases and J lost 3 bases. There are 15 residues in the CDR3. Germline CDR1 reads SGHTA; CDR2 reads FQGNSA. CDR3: CASSYLAGVTDTQYF. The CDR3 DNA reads TGTGCCAGCAGCTACCTAGCGGGAGTTACAGATACGCAGTATTTT.

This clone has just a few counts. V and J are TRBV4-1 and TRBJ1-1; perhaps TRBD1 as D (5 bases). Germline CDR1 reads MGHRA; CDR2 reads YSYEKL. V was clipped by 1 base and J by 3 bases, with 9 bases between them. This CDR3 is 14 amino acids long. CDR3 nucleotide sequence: TGCGCCAGCAGCCAAGTGGGCAGGGACACTGAAGCTTTCTTT. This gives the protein CASSQVGRDTEAFF.

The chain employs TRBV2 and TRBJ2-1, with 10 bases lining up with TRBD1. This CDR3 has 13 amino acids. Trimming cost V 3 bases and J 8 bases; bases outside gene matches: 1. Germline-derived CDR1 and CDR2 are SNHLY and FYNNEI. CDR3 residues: CASSDGQGDEQFF. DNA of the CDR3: TGTGCCAGCAGTGATGGACAGGGGGATGAGCAGTTCTTC.

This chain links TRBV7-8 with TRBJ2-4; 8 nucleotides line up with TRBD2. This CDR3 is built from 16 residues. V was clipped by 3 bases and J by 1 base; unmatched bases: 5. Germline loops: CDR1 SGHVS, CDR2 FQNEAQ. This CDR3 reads CASSFGGAPAKNIQYF. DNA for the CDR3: TGTGCCAGCAGCTTCGGGGGGGCCCCGGCCAAAAACATTCAGTACTTC.

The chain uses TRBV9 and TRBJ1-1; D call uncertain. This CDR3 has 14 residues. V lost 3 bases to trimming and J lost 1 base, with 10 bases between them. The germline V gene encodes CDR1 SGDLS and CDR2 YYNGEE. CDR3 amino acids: CASSAQTANTEAFF. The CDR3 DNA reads TGTGCCAGCAGCGCCCAAACAGCGAACACTGAAGCTTTCTTT.

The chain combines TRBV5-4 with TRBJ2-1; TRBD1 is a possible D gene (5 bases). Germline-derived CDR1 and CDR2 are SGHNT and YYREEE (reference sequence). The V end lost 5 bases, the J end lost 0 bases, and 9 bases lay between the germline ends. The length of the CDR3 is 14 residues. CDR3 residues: CASRQAISYNEQFF. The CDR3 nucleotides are TGTGCCAGCAGACAGGCCATCTCCTACAATGAGCAGTTCTTC.

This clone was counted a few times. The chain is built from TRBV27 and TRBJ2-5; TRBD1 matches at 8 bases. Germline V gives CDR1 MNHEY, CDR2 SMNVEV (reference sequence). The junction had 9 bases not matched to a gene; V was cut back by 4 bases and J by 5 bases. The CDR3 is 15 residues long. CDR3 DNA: TGTGCCAGCAGTTCACGACAGGGGTGGAGTGAGACCCAGTACTTC. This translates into CASSSRQGWSETQYF.

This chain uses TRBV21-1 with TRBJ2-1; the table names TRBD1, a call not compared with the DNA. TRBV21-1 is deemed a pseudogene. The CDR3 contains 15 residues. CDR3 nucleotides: TGTGCCAGCACCCTGGGGGCGAGGGCGCTACATGAGCAGTTCTTC. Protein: CASTLGARALHEQFF.

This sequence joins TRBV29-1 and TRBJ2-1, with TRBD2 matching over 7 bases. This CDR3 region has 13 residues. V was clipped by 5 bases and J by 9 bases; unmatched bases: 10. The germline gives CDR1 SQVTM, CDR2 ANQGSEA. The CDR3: CSVPGGRVVEQFF. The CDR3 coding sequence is TGCAGCGTTCCCGGCGGGAGAGTCGTTGAGCAGTTCTTC.

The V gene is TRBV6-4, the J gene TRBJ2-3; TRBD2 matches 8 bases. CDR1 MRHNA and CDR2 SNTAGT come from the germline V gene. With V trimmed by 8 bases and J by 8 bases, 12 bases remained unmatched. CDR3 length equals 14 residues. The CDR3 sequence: CASGSGNPGGTQYF. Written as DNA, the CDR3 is TGTGCCAGCGGTAGCGGGAATCCGGGTGGTACGCAGTATTTT.